This TCR beta chain was found in a study of T cell responses to AZD1222 COVID-19 vaccine. The study's findings and limits: Reportedly, nearly half of unique spike TCRs recognized epitopes outside B.1.351/B.1.1.7 mutations.

The repertoire was sequenced with immunoSEQ multiplex PCR; TCRdb's copy has only in-frame clones and lacks some. This sample has 140,000 or so clones; 88% occur once, and the top ten carry approximately 5.4%. On this clone itself: Its target is not known.

The CDR3 has 12 amino acids. Germline V CDR1 and CDR2: GTSNPN, SVGIG (reference sequence). Trimming pared 4 bases from V and 9 bases from J, leaving 13 bases between. Sequencing used peripheral blood, obtained 28 days after the second dose of the MenACWY control vaccine. The chain is built from TRBV30 and TRBJ2-1; D ambiguous. This clonotype was obtained from an adult who received the MenACWY meningococcal vaccine as a control. The CDR3 protein is CAWISSRAEQFF. The CDR3 DNA reads TGTGCCTGGATCTCGAGTAGGGCTGAGCAGTTCTTC.